Presented here are 21 T cell receptor beta chains from one specimen sequenced in a study of graft-versus-host responses after intestinal transplantation. Repertoires were generated with immunoSEQ multiplex PCR, while TCRdb's copy carries only in-frame clones and drops some. The data show fewer than 100,000 clones, about 82% seen once. Sequenced material: PBMCs, taken 255 days after intestinal transplant. The receptors originated from a human patient who received an intestinal transplant, so some T cells may come from the graft donor.

This clone turned up a few times. The chain uses TRBV5-1 and TRBJ2-5; TRBD1 matches 7 bases. CDR1 and CDR2 (germline): SGHRS, YFSETQ. The CDR3 loop spans 15 amino acids. The V segment lost 0 bases and the J segment 4 bases; nucleotides outside the gene matches: 6. The CDR3: CASSLVRGRGETQYF. The CDR3 DNA sequence: TGCGCCAGCAGCTTGGTGAGGGGGCGCGGAGAGACCCAGTACTTC.

The rearrangement joins TRBV5-5 to TRBJ2-3; D may be TRBD1 (5 bases). The CDR3 is 15 residues long. Trimming cost V 4 bases and J 5 bases, with 17 bases left between them. The germline V gene encodes CDR1 SGHKS and CDR2 YYEKEE (reference sequence). The CDR3 coding sequence is TGTGCCAGCAGCCAGGGTATGGGTCAAGTAGATACGCAGTATTTT. This translates into CASSQGMGQVDTQYF.

The count of this clone is one. V and J are TRBV7-8 and TRBJ2-5; D perhaps matches TRBD1 (6 bases). Germline lookup yields CDR1 SGHVS and CDR2 FQNEAQ. CDR3 length equals 15 residues. Trimming removed 1 base from V and 2 bases from J, with 11 bases in between. The CDR3 protein is CASSLVAGVQETQYF. CDR3 coding DNA: TGTGCCAGCAGCTTAGTGGCAGGGGTACAAGAGACCCAGTACTTC. The full variable domain, its missing parts supplied by reference TRBV7-8 and TRBJ2-5, is GAGVSQSPRYKVAKRGQDVALRCDPISGHVSLFWYQQALGQGPEFLTYFQNEAQLDKSGLPSDRFFAERPEGSVSTLKIQRTQQEDSAVYLCASSLVAGVQETQYFGPGTRLLVL.

This clone was seen a few times. V is TRBV10-1 and J is TRBJ2-5, with TRBD1 matching 7 bases. Per germline, CDR1 WNHNN and CDR2 SYGVQD (reference sequence). CDR3 size: 15 residues. The trim removed 4 bases at V and 5 bases at J, leaving 10 bases unmatched. The CDR3: CASSGGQVLAETQYF. CDR3 sequence (DNA): TGCGCCAGCAGTGGTGGACAGGTTTTGGCGGAGACCCAGTACTTC.

This clone has only one observation. This chain links TRBV7-9 with TRBJ2-1, with D possibly TRBD2 on 5 matching bases. V was trimmed by 1 base and J by 7 bases, leaving 17 bases between them. CDR3 length: 16 residues. CDR1 and CDR2 (germline): SEHNR, FQNEAQ (reference sequence). The CDR3 loop reads CASSLGEGLGLNEQFF. Here the CDR3 DNA reads TGTGCCAGCAGCTTAGGCGAGGGCTTGGGTTTGAATGAGCAGTTCTTC.

The rearrangement joins TRBV9 to TRBJ2-1, with D possibly being TRBD2 (6 bases). V shed 0 bases and J shed 9 bases, with 19 bases lying between them. The germline V gene has CDR1 SGDLS and CDR2 YYNGEE. CDR3 size: 16 residues. CDR3 nucleotides: TGTGCCAGCAGCGTAGCTACTGCGGGGATTTTGACTGAGCAGTTCTTC. Translation gives CASSVATAGILTEQFF.

This chain joins TRBV29-1 and TRBJ2-3, with 12 bases fitting TRBD2. Germline V gives CDR1 SQVTM, CDR2 ANQGSEA. Trimming at V came to 2 bases and at J to 10 bases, leaving 10 bases not matched to a gene. The CDR3 contains 15 residues. The DNA of the CDR3 is TGCAGCGTTGAAAGTCTAGCGGGGGGGCCTAGGTCGCAGTATTTT. Amino acids: CSVESLAGGPRSQYF.

The chain uses TRBV11-2 and TRBJ1-3; D is uncertain. The CDR3 contains 16 residues. Germline CDR1 and CDR2: SGHAT and FQNNGV. V was clipped by 0 bases and J by 1 base, with 10 bases between them. Here the CDR3 reads CASSLDTRASGNTIYF. The CDR3 region has the DNA TGTGCCAGCAGCTTAGATACCCGGGCTTCTGGAAACACCATATATTTT.

This clone was seen a few times. This chain links TRBV7-9 with TRBJ1-2; TRBD1 might be the D (5 bases). V gave up 5 bases and J gave up 6 bases, with 13 bases separating them. Germline CDR1 and CDR2: SEHNR and FQNEAQ (reference sequence). The length of the CDR3 is 13 residues. CDR3 loop: CASSQEGRDGYTF. The CDR3 DNA reads TGTGCCAGCAGCCAAGAGGGGAGGGATGGCTACACCTTC. The variable domain in full, with the rest retrieved from reference TRBV7-9 and TRBJ1-2, is DTGVSQNPRHKITKRGQNVTFRCDPISEHNRLYWYRQTLGQGPEFLTYFQNEAQLEKSRLLSDRFSAERPKGSFSTLEIQRTEQGDSAMYLCASSQEGRDGYTFGSGTRLTVV.

This rearrangement joins TRBV6-1 to TRBJ2-7; perhaps TRBD1 as D (5 bases). V was pared by 4 bases and J by 2 bases, with 9 bases between. The germline gives CDR1 MNHNS, CDR2 SASEGT. The CDR3 spans 13 residues. This CDR3 is CASSGMGPYEQYF. The CDR3 DNA reads TGTGCCAGCAGTGGTATGGGGCCCTACGAGCAGTACTTC.

The chain employs TRBV7-2 and TRBJ1-2; D call uncertain. V lost 1 base and J 2 bases, leaving 5 bases between the germline ends. This CDR3 contains 13 residues. Germline CDR1 reads SGHTA; CDR2 reads FQGNSA. CDR3 bases: TGTGCCAGCAGCTTAGGTGCCAACTATGGCTACACCTTC. Amino acids: CASSLGANYGYTF.

The genes are TRBV2 and TRBJ2-7, with D unclear. The CDR3 runs to 13 residues. V was pared by 0 bases and J by 3 bases, with 6 bases between. Germline CDR1 is SNHLY and CDR2 is FYNNEI. This CDR3 reads CASSEAPGYEQYF. CDR3 nucleotides: TGTGCCAGCAGTGAAGCACCTGGCTACGAGCAGTACTTC. The whole variable domain, remainder taken from reference TRBV2 and TRBJ2-7, is EPEVTQTPSHQVTQMGQEVILRCVPISNHLYFYWYRQILGQKVEFLVSFYNNEISEKSEIFDDQFSVERPDGSNFTLKIRSTKLEDSAMYFCASSEAPGYEQYFGPGTRLTVT.

The chain has TRBV28 and TRBJ1-5; D is perhaps TRBD1 (6 bases). Germline V CDR1 and CDR2: MDHEN, SYDVKM. With 4 bases removed from V and 3 bases from J, the gap between germline ends came to 10 bases. The CDR3 is 14 residues long. Here the CDR3 reads CASSSDRLNQPQHF. The CDR3 nucleotides are TGTGCCAGCAGTTCCGACAGGCTCAATCAGCCCCAGCATTTT.

The chain uses TRBV4-1 and TRBJ1-4; 9 bases align to TRBD1. There are 15 residues in the CDR3. Germline CDR1 reads MGHRA; CDR2 reads YSYEKL. Trimming removed 4 bases from V and 7 bases from J; junction bases left unmatched: 7. Written as DNA, the CDR3 is TGCGCCAGCAGCCGCCCGACAGGGGGGGGTGAAAAACTGTTTTTT. Protein product: CASSRPTGGGEKLFF.

The chain joins TRBV7-9 to TRBJ1-4, with D possibly being TRBD1 (6 bases). The CDR3 loop spans 13 amino acids. Germline V lookup: CDR1 SEHNR, CDR2 FQNEAQ (reference sequence). Trimming removed 8 bases at V and 4 bases at J, with 11 bases between. The CDR3 reads CASGNRVNEKLFF. DNA of the CDR3: TGTGCCAGCGGTAACAGGGTTAATGAAAAACTGTTTTTT.

The CDR3 sequence is CASRGTSGNNEQFF. CDR3 nucleotides: TGTGCCAGCAGGGGGACTAGCGGGAACAATGAGCAGTTCTTC. V and J are TRBV27 and TRBJ2-1; 13 bases match TRBD2. This CDR3 spans 14 amino acids. The J segment lost 5 bases and the V segment lost 6 bases, leaving 1 base of the junction unmatched. Germline assignment: CDR1 MNHEY and CDR2 SMNVEV (reference sequence).

The V and J genes are TRBV5-1 and TRBJ1-5, with D hard to call. V lost 0 bases and J 5 bases, leaving 24 bases between the germline ends. CDR3 length: 19 residues. In germline, CDR1 is SGHRS, CDR2 YFSETQ. CDR3 residues: CASSLAGRVILTGYQPQHF. CDR3 DNA sequence: TGCGCCAGCAGCTTGGCCGGGCGGGTCATACTAACGGGGTATCAGCCCCAGCATTTT.

This chain links TRBV6-6 with TRBJ1-4, with unresolved D. CDR3 length: 15 amino acids. Trimming took off 0 bases at V and 0 bases at J, with 5 bases between the two ends. Germline CDR1 MNHNY, CDR2 SVGAGI (reference sequence). CDR3 in amino acids: CASSYSDPTNEKLFF. The CDR3, as DNA: TGTGCCAGCAGTTACTCGGACCCAACTAATGAAAAACTGTTTTTT.

The chain links TRBV28 to TRBJ1-5, with a possible D match to TRBD1 (6 bases). The germline gives CDR1 MDHEN, CDR2 SYDVKM. Trimming removed 5 bases at V and 0 bases at J, with 17 bases between. The CDR3 length is 17 residues. The CDR3 loop is CASSLYGTTYSNQPQHF. DNA for the CDR3: TGTGCCAGCAGTCTCTACGGGACAACTTATAGCAATCAGCCCCAGCATTTT.

On this clone: This same CDR3 is encoded by further DNA sequences in the sample. V is TRBV5-1 and J is TRBJ1-6; 10 positions agree with TRBD1. Germline trimming cut 4 bases from V and 7 bases from J; bases unmatched to any gene: 11. In germline, CDR1 is SGHRS, CDR2 YFSETQ. The CDR3 runs 17 residues. DNA for the CDR3: TGCGCCAGCAGCCAAAACCATGGACAGGGGGGGAATTCACCCCTCCACTTT. It translates to CASSQNHGQGGNSPLHF.

V gene TRBV6-1 combines with J gene TRBJ2-7, with 7 bases aligning to TRBD1. Losses at the gene ends were 5 bases for V and 2 bases for J; bases not matched to a gene: 9. The CDR3 totals 15 residues. Per germline, CDR1 MNHNS and CDR2 SASEGT. CDR3 coding DNA: TGTGCCAGCAGTCGAACACCGGGACAGACCTACGAGCAGTACTTC. Encoded protein: CASSRTPGQTYEQYF.